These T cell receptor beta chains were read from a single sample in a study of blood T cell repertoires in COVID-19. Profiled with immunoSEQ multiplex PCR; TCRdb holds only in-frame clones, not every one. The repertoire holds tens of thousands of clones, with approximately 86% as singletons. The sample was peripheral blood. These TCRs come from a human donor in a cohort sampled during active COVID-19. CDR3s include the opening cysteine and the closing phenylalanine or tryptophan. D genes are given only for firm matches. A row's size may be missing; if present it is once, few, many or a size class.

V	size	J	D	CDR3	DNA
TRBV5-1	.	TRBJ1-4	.	CASSLAGGTGLEKLFF	TGCGCCAGCAGCTTGGCCGGGGGGACTGGGCTGGAAAAACTGTTTTTT
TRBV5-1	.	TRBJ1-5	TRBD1	CASSLTGGDQPQHF	TGCGCCAGCAGCCTGACAGGGGGAGATCAGCCCCAGCATTTT
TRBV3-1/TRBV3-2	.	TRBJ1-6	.	CASSPSSTNSPLHF	TGTGCCAGCAGCCCGAGTAGTACCAATTCACCCCTCCACTTT
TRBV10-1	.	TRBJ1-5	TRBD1	CASSAGTELNQPQHF	TGCGCCAGCAGTGCCGGGACAGAGCTCAATCAGCCCCAGCATTTT
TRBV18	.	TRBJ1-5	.	CASSNSPGANQPQHF	TGTGCCAGCTCAAACTCCCCAGGGGCAAATCAGCCCCAGCATTTT
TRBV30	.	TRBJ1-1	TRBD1	CAWGVTGATEAFF	TGTGCCTGGGGCGTGACAGGGGCAACTGAAGCTTTCTTT
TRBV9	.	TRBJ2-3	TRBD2	CASSPRGGLAGVSQGTDTQYF	TGTGCCAGCAGCCCCCGGGGGGGACTAGCGGGGGTGTCGCAGGGCACAGATACGCAGTATTTT
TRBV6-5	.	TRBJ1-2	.	CASSYSGGAGGYTF	TGTGCCAGCAGTTACTCTGGGGGGGCGGGTGGCTACACCTTC
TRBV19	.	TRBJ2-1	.	CASSSPQAFSYNEQFF	TGTGCCAGTAGTTCCCCACAGGCGTTCTCCTACAATGAGCAGTTCTTC
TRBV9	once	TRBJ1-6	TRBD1	CASSDGTGDSPLHF	TGTGCCAGCAGCGACGGGACAGGGGATTCACCCCTCCACTTT
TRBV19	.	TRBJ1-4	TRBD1	CASIRTQGATNEKLFF	TGTGCCAGTATCCGGACCCAGGGGGCAACTAATGAAAAACTGTTTTTT
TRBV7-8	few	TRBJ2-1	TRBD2	CASSLARASGSHEQFF	TGTGCCAGCAGCTTAGCGAGGGCTAGCGGCTCCCATGAGCAGTTCTTC
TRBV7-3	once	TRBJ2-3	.	CASSRTSTDTQYF	TGTGCCAGCAGCCGTACTAGCACAGATACGCAGTATTTT
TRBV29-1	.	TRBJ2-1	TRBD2	CSTAWSGRHNEQFF	TGCAGCACCGCCTGGAGCGGGAGGCACAATGAGCAGTTCTTC
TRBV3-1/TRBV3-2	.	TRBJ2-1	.	CASSPTGLSYNEQFF	TGTGCCAGCAGCCCCACCGGACTTTCCTACAATGAGCAGTTCTTC
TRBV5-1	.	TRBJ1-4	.	CASSFGGSEEKLFF	TGCGCCAGCAGCTTCGGCGGGTCAGAGGAAAAACTGTTTTTT
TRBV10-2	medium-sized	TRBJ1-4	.	CASSVGHEKLFF	TGCGCCAGCAGTGTGGGCCATGAAAAACTGTTTTTT
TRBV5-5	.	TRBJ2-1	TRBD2	CASSFSGSSYNEQFF	TGTGCCAGCAGCTTTAGCGGGAGCTCCTACAATGAGCAGTTCTTC
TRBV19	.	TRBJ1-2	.	CASSPPSGGLYGYTF	TGTGCCAGTAGTCCCCCGTCGGGGGGTCTCTATGGCTACACCTTC
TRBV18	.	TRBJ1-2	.	CASHAGGEWGYTF	TGTGCCAGCCACGCCGGCGGGGAGTGGGGCTACACCTTC
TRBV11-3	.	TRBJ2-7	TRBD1	CASSQGTGEYEQYF	TGTGCCAGCAGCCAAGGGACAGGCGAGTACGAGCAGTACTTC
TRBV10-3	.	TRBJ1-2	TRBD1	CAISETGTGDGYTF	TGTGCCATCAGTGAGACCGGGACAGGGGATGGCTACACCTTC
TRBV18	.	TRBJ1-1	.	CASSPGDKTMNTEAFF	TGTGCCAGCTCACCAGGGGACAAGACCATGAACACTGAAGCTTTCTTT
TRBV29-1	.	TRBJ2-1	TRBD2	CSVPLAGVINEQFF	TGCAGCGTTCCACTAGCGGGAGTTATCAATGAGCAGTTCTTC
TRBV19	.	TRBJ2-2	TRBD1	CASRQGGNPGELFF	TGTGCCAGTCGACAGGGGGGCAATCCCGGGGAGCTGTTTTTT
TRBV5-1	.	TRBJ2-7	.	CASRSITGEQYF	TGCGCCAGCAGATCTATTACGGGCGAGCAGTACTTC
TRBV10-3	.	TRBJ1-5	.	CAIRGDTRNQPQHF	TGTGCCATCAGGGGCGACACACGGAATCAGCCCCAGCATTTT
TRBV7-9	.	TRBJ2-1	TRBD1	CASMVAGQGGNEQFF	TGTGCCAGCATGGTGGCGGGACAGGGGGGGAATGAGCAGTTCTTC
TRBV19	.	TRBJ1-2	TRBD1	CASKGGQGAPYYGYTF	TGTGCCAGTAAGGGTGGACAGGGGGCCCCTTACTATGGCTACACCTTC
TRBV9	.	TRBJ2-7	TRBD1	CASSALDRAEYEQYF	TGTGCCAGCAGCGCCCTTGACAGGGCGGAGTACGAGCAGTACTTC
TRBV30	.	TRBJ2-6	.	CACKLGGANVLTF	TGTGCCTGCAAGCTAGGTGGGGCCAACGTCCTGACTTTC
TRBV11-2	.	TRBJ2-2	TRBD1	CASGQGYTGELFF	TGTGCCAGCGGACAGGGGTACACCGGGGAGCTGTTTTTT
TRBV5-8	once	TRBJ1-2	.	CASSTAGGYGYTF	TGTGCCAGCAGTACGGCGGGCGGGTATGGCTACACCTTC
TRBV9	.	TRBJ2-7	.	CASSVEGGGSSYEQYF	TGTGCCAGCAGCGTAGAAGGTGGGGGCAGTTCCTACGAGCAGTACTTC
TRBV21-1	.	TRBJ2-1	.	CASSKGWTDYNEQFF	TGTGCCAGCAGCAAAGGCTGGACAGACTACAATGAGCAGTTCTTC
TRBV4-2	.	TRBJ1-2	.	CASSQDSPGDGYTF	TGTGCCAGCAGCCAAGATAGCCCAGGGGATGGCTACACCTTC
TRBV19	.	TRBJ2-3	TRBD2	CASSTSGRADTQYF	TGTGCCAGTAGTACGAGCGGGAGGGCAGATACGCAGTATTTT
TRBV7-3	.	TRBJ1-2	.	CASSSQTDNYGYTF	TGTGCCAGCAGCTCTCAGACAGATAACTATGGCTACACCTTC